This T cell receptor beta chain comes out of a study of T cell changes during pregnancy in multiple sclerosis. CDR3 length equals 16 residues. CDR1 is SGHRS, CDR2 YFSETQ, per germline. Trimming removed 5 bases from V and 5 bases from J, with 22 bases in between. The table lists this clone with a count of one. Repertoires were generated with immunoSEQ multiplex PCR, while TCRdb's copy carries only in-frame clones and drops some. Among about 86,000 clones listed, around 93% were seen once. The gene calls are TRBV5-1 and TRBJ1-2, with unresolved D. The sample was peripheral blood, taken in the first trimester of pregnancy. The sequence was collected from a female donor in good health, enrolled as a control in a pregnancy study. CDR3 in DNA: TGCGCCAGCAGGTATGACGGGTTTGAAGGCTCTTATGGCTACACCTTC. Protein sequence: CASRYDGFEGSYGYTF.